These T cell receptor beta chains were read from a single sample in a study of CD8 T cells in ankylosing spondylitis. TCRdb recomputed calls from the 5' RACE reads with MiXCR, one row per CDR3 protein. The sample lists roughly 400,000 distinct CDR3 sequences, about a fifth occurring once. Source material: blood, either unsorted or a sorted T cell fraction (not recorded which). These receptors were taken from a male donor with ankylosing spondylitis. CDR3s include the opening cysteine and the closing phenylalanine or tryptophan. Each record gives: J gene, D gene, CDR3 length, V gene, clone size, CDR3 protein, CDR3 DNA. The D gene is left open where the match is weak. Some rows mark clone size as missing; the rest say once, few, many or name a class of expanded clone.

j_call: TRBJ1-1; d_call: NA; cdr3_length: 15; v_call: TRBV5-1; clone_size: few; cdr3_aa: CASSLDGPGNTEAFF; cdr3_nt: TGCGCCAGCAGCTTGGATGGACCGGGGAACACTGAAGCTTTCTTT
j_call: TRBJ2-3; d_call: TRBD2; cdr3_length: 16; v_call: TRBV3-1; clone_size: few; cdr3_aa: CASSRGVSGRSDTQYF; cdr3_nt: TGTGCCAGCAGCCGAGGAGTTAGCGGGAGATCAGATACGCAGTATTTT
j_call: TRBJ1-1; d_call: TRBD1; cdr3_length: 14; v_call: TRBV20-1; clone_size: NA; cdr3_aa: CSADNLQGQGVAFF; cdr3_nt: TGCAGTGCTGACAACCTGCAGGGGCAGGGGGTAGCTTTCTTT
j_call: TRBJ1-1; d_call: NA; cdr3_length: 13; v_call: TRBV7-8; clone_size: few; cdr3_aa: CASSAQPNTEAFF; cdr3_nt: TGTGCCAGCAGCGCTCAACCGAACACTGAAGCTTTCTTT
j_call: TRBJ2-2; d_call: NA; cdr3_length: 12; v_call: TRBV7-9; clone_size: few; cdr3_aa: CASSLNNGLLFF; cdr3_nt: TGTGCCAGCAGCTTAAATAACGGGTTGCTGTTTTTT
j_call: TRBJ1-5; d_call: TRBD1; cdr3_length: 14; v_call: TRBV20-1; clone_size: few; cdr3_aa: CSGGTGGAGQPQHF; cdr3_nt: TGCAGTGGGGGAACAGGGGGCGCGGGTCAGCCCCAGCATTTT
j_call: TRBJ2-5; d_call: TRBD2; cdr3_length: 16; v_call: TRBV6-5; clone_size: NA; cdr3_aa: CASSYRLAGFQETQYF; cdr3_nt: TGTGCCAGCAGTTACCGGCTAGCGGGATTCCAAGAGACCCAGTACTTC
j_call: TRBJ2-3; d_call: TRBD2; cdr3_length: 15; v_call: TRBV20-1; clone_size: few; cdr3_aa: CSAGAGSGRTDTQYF; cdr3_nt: TGCAGTGCTGGAGCCGGCAGCGGGAGGACAGATACGCAGTATTTT
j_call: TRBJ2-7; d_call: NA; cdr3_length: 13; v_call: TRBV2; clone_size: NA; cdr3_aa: CASSENRKYEQYF; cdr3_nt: TGTGCCAGCAGTGAGAACAGAAAGTACGAGCAGTACTTC
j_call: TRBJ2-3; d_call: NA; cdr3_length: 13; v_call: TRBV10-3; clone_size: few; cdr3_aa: CAIWQRSTDTQYF; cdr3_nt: TGTGCCATCTGGCAGCGGAGCACAGATACGCAGTATTTT
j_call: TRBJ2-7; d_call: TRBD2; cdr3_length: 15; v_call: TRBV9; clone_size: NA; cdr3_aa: CASSVGVAGSYEQYF; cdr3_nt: TGTGCCAGCAGCGTAGGAGTAGCGGGATCCTACGAGCAGTACTTC
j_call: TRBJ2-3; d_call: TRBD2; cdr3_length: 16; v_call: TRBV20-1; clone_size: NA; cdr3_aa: CSARGGGGIGTDTQYF; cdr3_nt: TGCAGTGCTAGAGGCGGGGGAGGGATTGGCACAGATACGCAGTATTTT
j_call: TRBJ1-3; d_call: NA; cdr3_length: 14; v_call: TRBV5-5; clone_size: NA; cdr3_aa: CASSKAGTENTIYF; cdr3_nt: TGTGCCAGCAGCAAAGCCGGGACGGAAAACACCATATATTTT
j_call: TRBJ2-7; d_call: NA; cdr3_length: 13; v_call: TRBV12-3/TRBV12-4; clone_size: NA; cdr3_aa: CASYLSGSYEQYF; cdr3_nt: TGTGCCAGTTATCTGTCGGGGTCATACGAGCAGTACTTC
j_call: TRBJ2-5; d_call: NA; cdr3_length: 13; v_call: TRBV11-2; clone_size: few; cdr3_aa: CASRSGQKETQYF; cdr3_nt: TGTGCCAGCAGATCAGGACAGAAAGAGACCCAGTACTTC
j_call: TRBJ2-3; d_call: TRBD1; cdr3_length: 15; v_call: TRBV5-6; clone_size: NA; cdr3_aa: CASGPRQGAYDTQYF; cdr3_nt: TGTGCCAGCGGCCCCCGACAGGGGGCGTATGATACGCAGTATTTT
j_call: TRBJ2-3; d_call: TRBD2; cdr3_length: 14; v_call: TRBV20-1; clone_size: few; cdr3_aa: CSAKTVAGFGTQYF; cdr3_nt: TGCAGTGCTAAAACCGTAGCGGGATTCGGTACGCAGTATTTT
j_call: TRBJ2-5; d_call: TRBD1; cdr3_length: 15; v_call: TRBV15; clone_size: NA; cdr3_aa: CATTDDRVGQETQYF; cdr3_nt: TGTGCCACCACCGACGACAGGGTAGGGCAAGAGACCCAGTACTTC
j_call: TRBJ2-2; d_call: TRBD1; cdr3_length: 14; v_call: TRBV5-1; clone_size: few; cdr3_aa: CASTSTGGTGELFF; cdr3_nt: TGCGCCAGCACGAGTACAGGGGGCACCGGGGAGCTGTTTTTT
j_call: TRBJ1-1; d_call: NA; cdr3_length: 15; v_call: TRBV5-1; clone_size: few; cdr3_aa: CASSLADRTNTEAFF; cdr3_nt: TGCGCCAGCAGCTTGGCCGACAGAACTAACACTGAAGCTTTCTTT
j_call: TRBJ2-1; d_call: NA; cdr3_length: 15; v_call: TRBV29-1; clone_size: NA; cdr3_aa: CSVELNRVSYNEQFF; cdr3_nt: TGCAGCGTTGAACTTAACAGGGTCTCCTACAATGAGCAGTTCTTC
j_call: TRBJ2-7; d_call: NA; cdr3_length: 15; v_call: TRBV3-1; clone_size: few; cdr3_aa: CASSHLGRANYEQYF; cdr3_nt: TGTGCCAGCAGCCATCTCGGCAGGGCAAATTACGAGCAGTACTTC
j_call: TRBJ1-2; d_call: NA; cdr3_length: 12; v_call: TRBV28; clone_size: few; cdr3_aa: CASTWGVDGYTF; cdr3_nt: TGTGCCAGCACGTGGGGGGTTGATGGCTACACCTTC
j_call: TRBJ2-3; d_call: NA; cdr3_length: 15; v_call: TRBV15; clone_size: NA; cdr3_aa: CATSRGRFSTDTQYF; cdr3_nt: TGTGCCACCAGCAGAGGAAGGTTCAGCACAGATACGCAGTATTTT
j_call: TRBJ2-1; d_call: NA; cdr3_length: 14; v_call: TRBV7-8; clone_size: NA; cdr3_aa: CASSPLNGNPEQFF; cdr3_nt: TGTGCCAGCAGCCCCCTAAATGGGAACCCAGAGCAGTTCTTC
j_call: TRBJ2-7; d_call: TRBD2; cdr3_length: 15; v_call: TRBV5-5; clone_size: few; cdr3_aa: CASSHPGGSGYEQYF; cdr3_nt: TGTGCCAGCAGCCATCCGGGGGGGTCGGGGTACGAGCAGTACTTC
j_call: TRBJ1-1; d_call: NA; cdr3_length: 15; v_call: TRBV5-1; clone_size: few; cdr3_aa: CASSPATGFNTEAFF; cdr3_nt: TGCGCCAGCAGCCCGGCTACAGGGTTTAACACTGAAGCTTTCTTT
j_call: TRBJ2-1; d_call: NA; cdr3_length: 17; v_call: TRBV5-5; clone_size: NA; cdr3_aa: CASSLLEAGSSYNEQFF; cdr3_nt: TGTGCCAGCAGCTTGTTAGAGGCAGGGAGCTCCTACAATGAGCAGTTCTTC
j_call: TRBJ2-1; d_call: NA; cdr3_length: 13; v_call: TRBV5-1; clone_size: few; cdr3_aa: CASSRVEYNEQFF; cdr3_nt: TGCGCCAGCAGCCGGGTTGAGTACAATGAGCAGTTCTTC
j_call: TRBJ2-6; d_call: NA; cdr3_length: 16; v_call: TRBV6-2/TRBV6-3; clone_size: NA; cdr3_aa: CASSTLGNSGANVLTF; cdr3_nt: TGTGCCAGCAGTACCTTGGGCAACTCTGGGGCCAACGTCCTGACTTTC
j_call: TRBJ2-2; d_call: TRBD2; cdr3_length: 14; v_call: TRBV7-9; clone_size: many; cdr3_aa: CATGTSGNTGELFF; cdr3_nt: TGTGCCACGGGGACTAGCGGGAACACCGGGGAGCTGTTTTTT
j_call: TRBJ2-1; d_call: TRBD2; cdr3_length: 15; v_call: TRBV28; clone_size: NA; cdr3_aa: CASRTHSGRGGEQFF; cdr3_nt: TGTGCCAGCAGAACACATAGCGGGAGGGGAGGTGAGCAGTTCTTC
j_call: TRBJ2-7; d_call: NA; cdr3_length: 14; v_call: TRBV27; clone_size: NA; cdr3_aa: CASRPYSETYEQYF; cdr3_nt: TGTGCCAGCAGGCCCTACAGTGAAACCTACGAGCAGTACTTC
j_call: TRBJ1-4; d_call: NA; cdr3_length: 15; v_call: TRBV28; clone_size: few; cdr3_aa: CASSPSGTRDEKLFF; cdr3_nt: TGTGCCAGCAGTCCTTCCGGGACCCGCGATGAAAAACTGTTTTTT
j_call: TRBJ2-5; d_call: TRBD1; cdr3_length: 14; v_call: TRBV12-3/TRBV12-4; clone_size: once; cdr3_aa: CASSQTGTSETQYF; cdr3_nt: TGTGCCAGCAGCCAGACAGGGACGTCCGAGACCCAGTACTTC
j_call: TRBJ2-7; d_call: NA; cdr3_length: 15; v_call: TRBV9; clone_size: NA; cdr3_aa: CASSVGQGISYEQYF; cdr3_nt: TGTGCCAGCAGCGTAGGCCAGGGAATATCCTACGAGCAGTACTTC
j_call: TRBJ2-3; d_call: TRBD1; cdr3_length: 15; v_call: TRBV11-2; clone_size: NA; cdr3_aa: CASSPDRVGSDTQYF; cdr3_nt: TGTGCCAGCAGCCCTGACAGGGTGGGTTCAGATACGCAGTATTTT
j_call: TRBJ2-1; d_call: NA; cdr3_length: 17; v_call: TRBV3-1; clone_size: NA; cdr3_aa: CASCQSPERSSYNEQFF; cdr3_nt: TGTGCCAGCTGCCAAAGCCCTGAGCGGAGCTCCTACAATGAGCAGTTCTTC
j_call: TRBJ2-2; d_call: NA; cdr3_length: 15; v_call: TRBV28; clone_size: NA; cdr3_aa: CATPGGQGDTGELFF; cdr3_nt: TGTGCCACCCCAGGGGGGCAGGGTGACACCGGGGAGCTGTTTTTT
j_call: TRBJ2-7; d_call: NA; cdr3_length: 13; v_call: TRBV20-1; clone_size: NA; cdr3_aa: CSARETSRYEQYF; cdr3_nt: TGCAGTGCTAGGGAAACTAGTCGGTACGAGCAGTACTTC
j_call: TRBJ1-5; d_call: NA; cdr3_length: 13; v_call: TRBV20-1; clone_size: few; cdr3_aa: CSAGLQGYQPQHF; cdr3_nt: TGCAGTGCTGGATTACAGGGTTATCAGCCCCAGCATTTT
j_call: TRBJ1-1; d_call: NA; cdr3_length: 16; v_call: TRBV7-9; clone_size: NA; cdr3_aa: CASSLDSGHLNTEAFF; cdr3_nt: TGTGCCAGCAGCTTGGACTCGGGACATCTGAACACTGAAGCTTTCTTT
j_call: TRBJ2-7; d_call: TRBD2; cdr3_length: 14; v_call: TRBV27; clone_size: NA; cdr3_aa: CASSGLVGGYEQYF; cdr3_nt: TGTGCCAGCAGCGGACTAGTGGGGGGTTACGAGCAGTACTTC
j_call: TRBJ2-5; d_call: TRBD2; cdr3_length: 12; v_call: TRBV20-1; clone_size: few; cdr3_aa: CMAREGQETQYF; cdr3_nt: TGCATGGCCAGGGAGGGGCAAGAGACCCAGTACTTC
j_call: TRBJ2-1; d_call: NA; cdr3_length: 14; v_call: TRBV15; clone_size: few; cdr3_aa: CATSRGLRGNEQFF; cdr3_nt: TGTGCCACCAGCAGAGGTTTAAGGGGCAATGAGCAGTTCTTC
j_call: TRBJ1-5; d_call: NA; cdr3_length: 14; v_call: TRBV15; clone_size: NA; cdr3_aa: CATSINREVQPQHF; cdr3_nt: TGTGCCACCAGCATAAACAGGGAGGTCCAGCCCCAGCATTTT